These 32 T cell receptor beta chains came from one sample sequenced in a study of human T cells and chemical hapten exposure (dated by TCRdb to about 2021). The library was built by means of RACE. Data came from a NextSeq 500. TCRdb trimmed public reads at Q25 via fastp, called clones via MiXCR and kept in-frame beta chains. For every CDR3 protein sequence, its rows merge into one entry that carries the most common genes and DNA. The sample table contains fewer than 200,000 distinct CDR3 sequences; only one count was recorded for 25% to 35% of them. Under 2.5% of the sample is in the top ten clones. Interpreted using the paper, the time point label stands for: patch test 3, about 24 weeks after DPC sensitization. Interpreted using the paper, the treatment or condition label stands for: therapeutic diphenylcyclopropenone sensitization with weekly scalp DPC. The sequences come from whole blood, collected in connection with sensitization to the hapten diphenylcyclopropenone (DPC). The receptor set was obtained from a woman between 18 and 29 years old with alopecia areata. Some clones in this sample may be carry-over from other donors' samples.

The chain has TRBV29-1 and TRBJ2-2, with D possibly matching TRBD1 (6 bases). This CDR3 is 15 amino acids long. Germline loops: CDR1 SQVTM, CDR2 ANQGSEA. Trimming left V 4 bases short and J 6 bases short, with 18 bases between. The CDR3: CSVVSGSGVAGELFF. As DNA, the CDR3 is TGCAGCGTTGTAAGCGGATCAGGGGTGGCCGGGGAGCTGTTTTTT.

This clonotype has more than one count but fewer than ten. V usage is TRBV29-1 and J usage is TRBJ1-3, with unresolved D. This CDR3 region has 12 residues. Trimming removed 4 bases at V and 4 bases at J, with 8 bases between. Germline V lookup: CDR1 SQVTM, CDR2 ANQGSEA. The CDR3 nucleotides read TGCAGCGTTGTGGGCGGCGGAAACACCATATATTTT. It is translated as CSVVGGGNTIYF.

The CDR3 here is CAWNSGNTIYF. The DNA for the CDR3 is TGTGCCTGGAACTCTGGAAACACCATATATTTT. The chain combines TRBV30 with TRBJ1-3, with no clear D. The CDR3 extends over 11 amino acids. V was pared by 4 bases and J by 0 bases, with 1 base between. The germline CDR1 and CDR2 sequences are GTSNPN and SVGIG (reference sequence).

The chain is built from TRBV4-3 and TRBJ2-2; TRBD1 agrees at 10 bases. Germline CDR1 and CDR2: LGHNA and YSLEER. The CDR3 sequence is 17 residues long. Trimming cost V 0 bases and J 6 bases; bases outside gene matches: 7. CDR3 sequence (DNA): TGCGCCAGCAGCCAAGATAGGGACAGGGGAGTGGCCGGGGAGCTGTTTTTT. This translates into CASSQDRDRGVAGELFF.

The V gene is TRBV5-6, the J gene TRBJ1-1; 9 bases line up with TRBD1. This CDR3 region has 13 residues. The V gene's germline CDR1 is SGHDT and CDR2 YYEEEE. The trim removed 3 bases at V and 4 bases at J, leaving 1 base unmatched. The CDR3 region is CASSWTGVTEAFF. CDR3 nucleotides: TGTGCCAGCAGCTGGACAGGGGTCACTGAAGCTTTCTTT.

There are a few counts of this clonotype. The V gene is TRBV27, the J gene TRBJ2-3, with D hard to call. Trimming removed 3 bases from V and 5 bases from J, with 9 bases in between. Germline lookup yields CDR1 MNHEY and CDR2 SMNVEV (reference sequence). The CDR3 runs 13 residues. CDR3 region: CASSFDLGDTQYF. The CDR3 DNA sequence: TGTGCCAGCAGTTTTGACCTGGGAGATACGCAGTATTTT.

This clonotype was seen more than once but under ten times. This chain links TRBV25-1 with TRBJ1-5; D may be TRBD1 (5 bases). This CDR3 has 15 amino acids. Trimming removed 8 bases at V and 0 bases at J, with 14 bases between. Germline CDR1 MGHDK, CDR2 SYGVNS. CDR3 DNA: TGTGCCAGCGGGGACGCCGACGATAGCAATCAGCCCCAGCATTTT. It specifies CASGDADDSNQPQHF.

V and J are TRBV6-4 and TRBJ2-1, with D possibly being TRBD2 (6 bases). The V gene's germline CDR1 is MRHNA and CDR2 SNTAGT. Trimming pared 6 bases from V and 7 bases from J, leaving 19 bases between. The CDR3 covers 15 residues. This CDR3 reads CASSADGGASNEQFF. CDR3 bases: TGTGCCAGCAGCGCTGATGGCGGGGCAAGTAATGAGCAGTTCTTC.

V gene TRBV2 combines with J gene TRBJ2-1; possibly TRBD1 for D (6 bases). The V end lost 2 bases, the J end lost 3 bases, and 11 bases lay between the germline ends. The CDR3 contains 15 residues. Germline CDR1 is SNHLY and CDR2 is FYNNEI. This chain's CDR3 is CASSEIQGNYNEQFF. The DNA for the CDR3 is TGTGCCAGCAGTGAAATACAGGGCAACTACAATGAGCAGTTCTTC.

This rearrangement joins TRBV6-5 to TRBJ2-7; no clear D gene. Looked up from germline, CDR1 is MNHEY and CDR2 is SVGAGI. With 5 bases removed from V and 7 bases from J, the gap between germline ends came to 15 bases. There are 13 residues in the CDR3. The CDR3 spells CASSNVGLREQYF. CDR3 sequence (DNA): TGTGCCAGCAGTAACGTAGGGCTCCGGGAGCAGTACTTC.

The table lists this clonotype with a few counts. The chain links TRBV10-3 to TRBJ1-1; D possibly corresponds to TRBD1 (6 bases). The CDR3 spans 14 residues. V lost 10 bases, J lost 3 bases, and 18 bases lay in between. CDR1 is ENHRY and CDR2 is SYGVKD in the germline V gene. Here the CDR3 DNA reads TGTGCCACCGTTCCCGGGACATATTACACTGAAGCTTTCTTT. This sequence encodes CATVPGTYYTEAFF.

This clonotype was counted a few times. This chain uses TRBV5-1 with TRBJ2-3, with D hard to call. V lost 1 base to trimming and J lost 1 base, with 10 bases between them. Germline CDR1 SGHRS, CDR2 YFSETQ. The CDR3 spans 15 residues. The CDR3 is CASSLRAPGTDTQYF. Here the CDR3 DNA reads TGCGCCAGCAGCTTGAGAGCGCCTGGCACAGATACGCAGTATTTT.

Only a few counts were recorded for this clonotype. The V and J genes are TRBV7-8 and TRBJ2-5; D is possibly TRBD2 (5 bases). The CDR3 has 15 amino acids. Germline V gene lookup returns CDR1 SGHVS and CDR2 FQNEAQ. V was cut by 3 bases and J by 5 bases, with 16 bases left in between. The chain's CDR3 is CASSLAEGVGETQYF. In DNA, the CDR3 is TGTGCCAGCAGCTTGGCTGAGGGCGTCGGGGAGACCCAGTACTTC.

This clonotype has only a few counts. V and J are TRBV20-1 and TRBJ1-5; D perhaps matches TRBD1 (5 bases). Trimming pared 0 bases from V and 7 bases from J, leaving 10 bases between. This CDR3 spans 13 amino acids. Germline assignment: CDR1 DFQATT and CDR2 SNEGSKA (reference sequence). In DNA form, the CDR3 reads TGCAGTGCTAGAGAGGCAGGGAAGCAGCCCCAGCATTTT. Translated: CSAREAGKQPQHF.

V and J are TRBV25-1 and TRBJ1-4; D gene unclear. Germline V gene sequence: CDR1 MGHDK, CDR2 SYGVNS. V lost 8 bases, J lost 3 bases, and 16 bases lay in between. CDR3 length equals 15 residues. The CDR3 here is CASAFTRGANEKLFF. The CDR3 DNA reads TGTGCCAGCGCTTTCACCCGCGGGGCTAATGAAAAACTGTTTTTT.

This clonotype was seen a few times. This rearrangement joins TRBV12-3 or TRBV12-4 to TRBJ2-2; no reliable D call. The CDR3 covers 11 residues. Trimming removed 6 bases at V and 9 bases at J, with 8 bases between. In DNA form, the CDR3 reads TGTGCCAGCAGCCGTCGTTGGGAGCTGTTTTTT. Its protein is CASSRRWELFF.

This sequence joins TRBV20-1 and TRBJ1-2; D possibly corresponds to TRBD1 (5 bases). Germline CDR1 is DFQATT and CDR2 is SNEGSKA (reference sequence). The CDR3 runs 9 residues. As DNA, the CDR3 is TGCAGAGAGACAGTCGGCTACACCTTC. Its translation is CRETVGYTF.

This clonotype was detected many times. V usage is TRBV4-1 and J usage is TRBJ2-7; 8 bases fit TRBD1. Trimming removed 5 bases from V and 1 base from J; junction bases left unmatched: 7. The CDR3 covers 15 residues. Germline V CDR1 and CDR2: MGHRA, YSYEKL. In nucleotides, the CDR3 is TGCGCCAGCAGCAAAGGACAGGGATTTTCCTACGAGCAGTACTTC. Its protein is CASSKGQGFSYEQYF.

The chain couples TRBV7-2 to TRBJ2-5; 7 bases fit TRBD2. CDR1 and CDR2 from the germline V gene are SGHTA and FQGNSA. J gave up 3 bases and V 2 bases, and 9 bases lay outside the gene matches. The CDR3 is 16 amino acids. The CDR3 reads CASSLWARGGKETQYF. DNA of the CDR3: TGTGCCAGCAGCTTATGGGCTAGGGGAGGGAAAGAGACCCAGTACTTC. The variable domain in full, completed from reference TRBV7-2 and TRBJ2-5, reads GAGVSQSPSNKVTEKGKDVELRCDPISGHTALYWYRQSLGQGLEFLIYFQGNSAPDKSGLPSDRFSAERTGGSVSTLTIQRTQQEDSAVYLCASSLWARGGKETQYFGPGTRLLVL.

The chain combines TRBV6-2 or TRBV6-3 with TRBJ2-1, with D perhaps TRBD2 (5 bases). Trimming stripped 4 bases from V and 8 bases from J, with 15 bases between. Germline V gene lookup returns CDR1 MNHEY and CDR2 SVGEGT. The CDR3 extends over 14 amino acids. The DNA for the CDR3 is TGTGCCAGCAGTTTCGGTGCTAGCTGGGATGAGCAGTTCTTC. It translates to CASSFGASWDEQFF.

This clonotype was observed a few times. This chain links TRBV7-3 with TRBJ2-1; 10 bases map to TRBD2. This CDR3 comprises 16 residues. Looked up from germline, CDR1 is SGHTA and CDR2 is FQGTGA. V shed 5 bases, J shed 7 bases, and the junction held 11 bases outside the gene matches. The CDR3 region is CASSPGAGGLGNEQFF. The CDR3 DNA reads as TGTGCCAGCAGCCCAGGAGCGGGAGGGTTAGGTAATGAGCAGTTCTTC.

V and J are TRBV6-2 or TRBV6-3 and TRBJ2-1; D remains ambiguous. With 6 bases removed from V and 8 bases from J, the gap between germline ends came to 11 bases. The CDR3 totals 12 residues. Looked up from germline, CDR1 is MNHEY and CDR2 is SVGEGT. In DNA form, the CDR3 reads TGTGCCAGCAGCGCGATGATGGATGAGCAGTTCTTC. The encoded protein is CASSAMMDEQFF.

J is TRBJ1-1 and V is TRBV6-1; no firm D call. CDR3 length equals 12 residues. The germline V and J ends were trimmed by 6 bases and 3 bases, with 8 bases remaining between them. The germline V gene encodes CDR1 MNHNS and CDR2 SASEGT. The CDR3 region is CASRVGDTEAFF. The CDR3 coding sequence is TGTGCCAGCAGAGTCGGGGACACTGAAGCTTTCTTT.

This chain connects TRBV25-1 to TRBJ2-3; D may be TRBD2 (5 bases). The ends were cut back, 4 bases at V and 4 bases at J, with 12 bases in the middle. The CDR3 length is 14 residues. CDR1 is MGHDK, CDR2 SYGVNS, per germline. CDR3 sequence reads: CASSVDGSADTQYF. For the CDR3, the DNA is TGTGCCAGCAGTGTAGATGGGAGTGCAGATACGCAGTATTTT.

This clonotype came up a few times. The rearrangement links TRBV12-3 or TRBV12-4 to TRBJ1-6; D is ambiguous. The CDR3 totals 15 residues. Trimming pared 2 bases from V and 6 bases from J, leaving 11 bases between. In nucleotides, the CDR3 is TGTGCCAGCAGTTTAAAGGGCTGGGGTAATTCACCCCTCCACTTT. Amino acid sequence: CASSLKGWGNSPLHF.

The genes are TRBV20-1 and TRBJ2-1; 11 nucleotides line up with TRBD2. CDR3 size: 15 residues. V dropped 1 base and J dropped 2; count of bases not matched to a gene: 1. From germline, CDR1 is DFQATT and CDR2 SNEGSKA (reference sequence). Here the CDR3 reads CSARATSGTYNEQFF. CDR3 DNA sequence: TGCAGTGCTAGAGCGACTAGCGGGACCTACAATGAGCAGTTCTTC.

This rearrangement joins TRBV4-3 to TRBJ1-5; D gene unclear. V lost 0 bases to trimming and J lost 4 bases, with 7 bases between them. This CDR3 region has 14 residues. CDR1 and CDR2 (germline): LGHNA, YSLEER. The CDR3 loop reads CASSQDSRNQPQHF. In nucleotides, the CDR3 is TGCGCCAGCAGCCAAGACAGTCGGAATCAGCCCCAGCATTTT.

The chain carries TRBV28 and TRBJ2-1, with 8 nucleotides matching TRBD2. The CDR3 covers 15 residues. The germline gives CDR1 MDHEN, CDR2 SYDVKM. The trim removed 7 bases at V and 4 bases at J, leaving 9 bases unmatched. The CDR3 is CASTLLADLYNEQFF. Written as DNA, the CDR3 is TGTGCCAGCACCTTACTAGCGGACCTTTACAATGAGCAGTTCTTC.

This clonotype was counted a few times. The rearrangement uses TRBV6-2 or TRBV6-3 and TRBJ2-1; D might be TRBD1 (5 bases). V was trimmed by 4 bases and J by 4 bases, leaving 14 bases between them. Germline values: CDR1 MNHEY, CDR2 SVGEGT. This CDR3 has 15 amino acids. The CDR3 DNA follows: TGTGCCAGCAGTTCCATCCGGACATCTTACAATGAGCAGTTCTTC. This sequence encodes CASSSIRTSYNEQFF.

This clonotype was counted between two and nine times. This chain connects TRBV27 to TRBJ1-1, with no clear D. The germline V gene encodes CDR1 MNHEY and CDR2 SMNVEV (reference sequence). V shed 3 bases and J shed 2 bases, with 7 bases lying between them. CDR3 size: 13 residues. The CDR3 reads CASSFKTNTEAFF. The CDR3 DNA reads TGTGCCAGCAGTTTTAAGACAAACACTGAAGCTTTCTTT.

The chain's CDR3 is CASSYQPTSGSYNEQFF. The DNA of the CDR3 is TGTGCCAGCAGTTACCAACCGACTAGCGGGAGCTACAATGAGCAGTTCTTC. This chain joins TRBV6-2 or TRBV6-3 and TRBJ2-1; 12 positions match TRBD2. V dropped 2 bases and J dropped 3; count of bases not matched to a gene: 5. CDR1 and CDR2 from the germline V gene are MNHEY and SVGEGT. The CDR3 spans 17 residues.

The chain recombines TRBV25-1 with TRBJ2-2; D unclear. The germline CDR1 and CDR2 sequences are MGHDK and SYGVNS. The CDR3 length is 12 residues. V shed 7 bases and J shed 4 bases, with 7 bases lying between them. The CDR3 loop is CASTRPTGELFF. The CDR3 bases are TGTGCCAGCACGCGTCCCACCGGGGAGCTGTTTTTT.